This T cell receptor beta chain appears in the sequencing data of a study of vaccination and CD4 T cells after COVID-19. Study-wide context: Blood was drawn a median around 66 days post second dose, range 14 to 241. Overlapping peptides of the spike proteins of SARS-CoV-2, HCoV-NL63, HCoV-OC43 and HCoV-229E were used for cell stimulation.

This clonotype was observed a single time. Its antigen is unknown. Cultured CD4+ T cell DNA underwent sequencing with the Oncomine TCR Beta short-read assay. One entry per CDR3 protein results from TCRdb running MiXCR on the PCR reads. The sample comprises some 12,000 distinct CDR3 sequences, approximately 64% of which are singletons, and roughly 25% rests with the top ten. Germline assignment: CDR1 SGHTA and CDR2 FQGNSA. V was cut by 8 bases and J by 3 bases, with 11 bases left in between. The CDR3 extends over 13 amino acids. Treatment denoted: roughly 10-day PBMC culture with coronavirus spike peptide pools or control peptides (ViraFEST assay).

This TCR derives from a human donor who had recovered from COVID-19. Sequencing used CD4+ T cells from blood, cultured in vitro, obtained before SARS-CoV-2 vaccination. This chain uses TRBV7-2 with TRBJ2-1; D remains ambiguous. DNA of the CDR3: TGTGCCAGCGGGCCTAGAGGCTACAATGAGCAGTTCTTC. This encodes CASGPRGYNEQFF.